This entry lists 5 T cell receptor beta chains sequenced from one sample in a study of identical twins (dated by TCRdb to between 2015 and 2016). The library was produced with 5' RACE. The reads were generated on an Illumina HiSeq 2000. TCRdb reprocessed the public reads (quality trimming at Q25 with fastp, clone calling with MiXCR) and kept in-frame beta chains. Each entry is one CDR3 protein sequence, shown with its most common DNA and genes. The sample table records around 570,000 distinct CDR3 sequences; over 8.5% of these occur just once. In total, the top ten clones hold around 3% of the sample. The same sample was also studied in work on yellow fever vaccine responses in identical twins.

Specimen: PBMCs. The receptors here all came from a woman between 18 and 29 years old in good health.

This clonotype was detected many times. This chain links TRBV6-1 with TRBJ2-5; maybe TRBD1 (6 bases). Germline CDR1 and CDR2: MNHNS and SASEGT. The CDR3 spans 15 residues. The V gene lost 4 bases and the J gene lost 2 bases, with 14 bases spanning the gap. CDR3 nucleotide sequence: TGTGCCAGCAGTGGAAACAGGGTTGGGCAAGAGACCCAGTACTTC. It is translated as CASSGNRVGQETQYF.

The table lists this clonotype with a few counts. The chain is built from TRBV4-2 and TRBJ2-3; D call uncertain. The CDR3 extends over 17 amino acids. V gave up 0 bases and J gave up 4 bases, with 17 bases separating them. CDR1 is LGHNA and CDR2 is YNFKEQ in the germline V gene. The CDR3 DNA sequence: TGTGCCAGCAGCCAAGACCAGCAAGGCCCGGTGGCAGATACGCAGTATTTT. It encodes CASSQDQQGPVADTQYF.

The gene calls are TRBV3-1 and TRBJ2-7; TRBD1 matches 10 bases. Per germline, CDR1 LGHDT and CDR2 YNNKEL (reference sequence). J was trimmed by 3 bases and V by 5 bases; bases with no gene match: 10. The CDR3 is 16 residues long. CDR3 bases: TGTGCCAGCAGCTGGAAGGGACAGGGGTCCCACTACGAGCAGTACTTC. Protein sequence: CASSWKGQGSHYEQYF.

CDR3 nucleotides: TGTGCCAGCAGCCCTCCGGGGCTCCGAGCTTTCTTT. Translated: CASSPPGLRAFF. The chain recombines TRBV7-8 with TRBJ1-1; a possible D gene is TRBD1 (5 bases). Per germline, CDR1 SGHVS and CDR2 FQNEAQ. The CDR3 contains 12 residues. The V and J ends lost 5 bases and 10 bases respectively, with 14 bases between them.

This clonotype was counted between two and nine times. V is TRBV24-1 and J is TRBJ2-5; D might be TRBD1 or TRBD2, each matching 5 bases. Between the trimmed V and J ends, which lost 3 bases and 5 bases, there was a span of 21 bases. The germline gives CDR1 KGHDR, CDR2 SFDVKD. The CDR3 extends over 17 amino acids. CDR3 protein: CATSDPQGIGRDETQYF. The CDR3 DNA is TGTGCCACCAGTGATCCCCAAGGAATCGGCAGGGACGAGACCCAGTACTTC.